These 11 T cell receptor beta chains originate from one sample sequenced in a study of shared clonotypes between healthy human individuals. Sequenced by immunoSEQ multiplex PCR; TCRdb stores in-frame clones only, minus some. The sample records roughly 1,600,000 clones, 98% to 99% being singletons. What was sequenced was naive CD4+ T cells sorted from blood. Subset denoted: CD45RA+ positively selected. These receptors were collected from a man younger than 45 in good health.

The chain combines TRBV7-2 with TRBJ2-2, with a weak D call TRBD1 (5 bases). The CDR3 consists of 13 residues. Germline V lookup: CDR1 SGHTA, CDR2 FQGNSA. Deletions cut 3 bases from V and 6 bases from J, with 8 bases between. CDR3 DNA: TGTGCCAGCAGCTTCCCAGGGTCCGGGGAGCTGTTTTTT. Translating it yields CASSFPGSGELFF.

J is TRBJ2-6 and V is TRBV27; D is unresolved. Trimming pared 8 bases from V and 0 bases from J, leaving 20 bases between. The CDR3 loop spans 18 amino acids. Germline assignment: CDR1 MNHEY and CDR2 SMNVEV (reference sequence). CDR3 sequence: CASGNRLGGTSGANVLTF. In nucleotides, the CDR3 is TGTGCCAGCGGCAACCGACTGGGTGGCACCTCTGGGGCCAACGTCCTGACTTTC.

V is TRBV7-6 and J is TRBJ2-7, with D perhaps TRBD2 (6 bases). The CDR3 has 17 residues. Germline V gene lookup returns CDR1 SGHVS and CDR2 FNYEAQ. V lost 6 bases and J 1 base, leaving 22 bases between the germline ends. The CDR3 here is CASRSPEGRWQSYEQYF. DNA for the CDR3: TGTGCCAGCAGATCGCCTGAAGGGAGGTGGCAATCCTACGAGCAGTACTTC. The variable domain in full, completed from reference TRBV7-6 and TRBJ2-7, reads GAGVSQSPRYKVTKRGQDVALRCDPISGHVSLYWYRQALGQGPEFLTYFNYEAQQDKSGLPNDRFSAERPEGSISTLTIQRTEQRDSAMYRCASRSPEGRWQSYEQYFGPGTRLTVT.

The rearrangement uses TRBV28 and TRBJ1-3; tentatively, D is TRBD1 (6 bases). The V gene lost 6 bases and the J gene lost 0 bases, with 12 bases spanning the gap. The CDR3 sequence is 15 residues long. The V gene's germline CDR1 is MDHEN and CDR2 SYDVKM. The CDR3 sequence: CASRSGTFSGNTIYF. The CDR3 nucleotides are TGTGCCAGCAGAAGCGGGACATTCTCTGGAAACACCATATATTTT. Filled out from reference TRBV28 and TRBJ1-3, the complete variable domain reads DVKVTQSSRYLVKRTGEKVFLECVQDMDHENMFWYRQDPGLGLRLIYFSYDVKMKEKGDIPEGYSVSREKKERFSLILESASTNQTSMYLCASRSGTFSGNTIYFGEGSWLTVV.

This clone was recorded only once. The V and J genes are TRBV7-9 and TRBJ2-7; D might be TRBD2 (6 bases). The CDR3 runs to 19 residues. Germline V CDR1 and CDR2: SEHNR, FQNEAQ (reference sequence). Trimming cost V 5 bases and J 3 bases, with 29 bases left between them. The CDR3 DNA reads TGTGCCAGCAGCACGGGTCCAGGGTTCCAAGGACTACCTCACTACGAGCAGTACTTC. Amino acids: CASSTGPGFQGLPHYEQYF.

The V gene is TRBV11-2, the J gene TRBJ2-5; 15 nucleotides agree with TRBD2. The CDR3 has 15 amino acids. Germline trimming cut 5 bases from V and 6 bases from J; bases unmatched to any gene: 4. Germline V gene lookup returns CDR1 SGHAT and CDR2 FQNNGV. The chain's CDR3 is CASSRGLAGGQTQYF. The CDR3 coding sequence is TGTGCCAGCAGCCGGGGACTAGCGGGAGGTCAGACCCAGTACTTC. The variable domain in full, with the rest retrieved from reference TRBV11-2 and TRBJ2-5, is EAGVAQSPRYKIIEKRQSVAFWCNPISGHATLYWYQQILGQGPKLLIQFQNNGVVDDSQLPKDRFSAERLKGVDSTLKIQPAKLEDSAVYLCASSRGLAGGQTQYFGPGTRLLVL.

The chain joins TRBV5-4 to TRBJ2-1, with TRBD1 identical over 10 bases. This CDR3 is built from 16 residues. CDR1 and CDR2 (germline): SGHNT, YYREEE (reference sequence). Losses at the gene ends were 4 bases for V and 3 bases for J; bases not matched to a gene: 7. CDR3 sequence reads: CASSRGGTGDYNEQFF. The DNA for the CDR3 is TGTGCCAGCAGCAGGGGTGGGACAGGGGACTACAATGAGCAGTTCTTC.

The chain combines TRBV28 with TRBJ1-4; 7 positions agree with TRBD1. V shed 8 bases and J 4 bases; nucleotides not matched to a gene: 7. The CDR3 spans 14 residues. The germline CDR1 and CDR2 sequences are MDHEN and SYDVKM. The CDR3 loop reads CASRPGGLNEKLFF. The DNA of the CDR3 is TGTGCCAGCCGCCCAGGGGGACTTAATGAAAAACTGTTTTTT.

This clone was seen a single time. This chain joins TRBV2 and TRBJ2-1; the D gene is possibly TRBD2 (5 bases). The germline V and J ends were trimmed by 7 bases and 7 bases, with 11 bases remaining between them. The CDR3 is made up of 12 amino acids. Germline V CDR1 and CDR2: SNHLY, FYNNEI. In DNA, the CDR3 is TGTGCCAGCAATGAGGGCAGAAATGAGCAGTTCTTC. Residues: CASNEGRNEQFF.

This chain uses TRBV7-9 with TRBJ1-4; D is possibly TRBD1 (5 bases). Germline V gives CDR1 SEHNR, CDR2 FQNEAQ (reference sequence). Trimming cost V 6 bases and J 3 bases, with 11 bases left between them. This CDR3 has 14 residues. CDR3 DNA: TGTGCCAGCAGTCAGGGCGGATCTAATGAAAAACTGTTTTTT. It codes for CASSQGGSNEKLFF.

The rearrangement joins TRBV2 to TRBJ2-7, with 12 nucleotides matching TRBD2. The trim removed 6 bases at V and 6 bases at J, leaving 6 bases unmatched. The CDR3 totals 14 residues. CDR1 is SNHLY, CDR2 FYNNEI, per germline. CDR3 sequence reads: CASRWTSGISEQYF. The CDR3 region has the DNA TGTGCCAGCAGATGGACTAGCGGGATTTCCGAGCAGTACTTC.